Reported below is one T cell receptor (beta chain). Its antigen is not identified. The V gene lost 5 bases and the J gene lost 2 bases, with 18 bases spanning the gap. This CDR3 region has 16 residues. Germline V gene lookup returns CDR1 SGHAT and CDR2 FQNNGV. Here immunoSEQ multiplex PCR was the method, and the copy in TCRdb shows in-frame clones only, minus some. The repertoire has around 130,000 clones, around 94% of them found once; the top ten carry around 7%. The sample originates from a study of T cell responses to AZD1222 COVID-19 vaccine. General study results and limits: Most donors were white British, females outnumbered males, and clonal diversity was possibly underestimated. At baseline, just a handful of AZD1222 recipients tested seropositive. Regions 160-218 and 743-854 held dominance among vaccine-associated CD4 TCRs, which spanned spike. Elevations in Spike-specific TCR breadth and depth followed administration of two AZD1222 doses.

This clonotype was obtained from an adult in good health. Sequenced here: peripheral blood, sampled on day 0 of AZD1222 vaccination. V and J are TRBV11-2 and TRBJ1-1; a weak D match, TRBD1 (5 bases). CDR3 sequence: CASSPHRAGGNTEAFF. CDR3 DNA: TGTGCCAGCAGCCCTCATCGAGCCGGGGGTAACACTGAAGCTTTCTTT.